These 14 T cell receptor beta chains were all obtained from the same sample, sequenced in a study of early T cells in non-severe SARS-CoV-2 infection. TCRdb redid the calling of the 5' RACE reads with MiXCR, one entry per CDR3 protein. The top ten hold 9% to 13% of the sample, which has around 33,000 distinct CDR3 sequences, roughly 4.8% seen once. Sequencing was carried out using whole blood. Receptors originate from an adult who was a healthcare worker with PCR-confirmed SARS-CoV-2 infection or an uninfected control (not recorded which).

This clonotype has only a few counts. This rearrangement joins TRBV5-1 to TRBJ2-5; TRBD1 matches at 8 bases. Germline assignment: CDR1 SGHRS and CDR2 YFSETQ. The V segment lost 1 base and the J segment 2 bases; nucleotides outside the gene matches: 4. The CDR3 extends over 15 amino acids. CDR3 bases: TGCGCCAGCAGCTTGATAACAGGGGGGCAAGAGACCCAGTACTTC. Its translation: CASSLITGGQETQYF.

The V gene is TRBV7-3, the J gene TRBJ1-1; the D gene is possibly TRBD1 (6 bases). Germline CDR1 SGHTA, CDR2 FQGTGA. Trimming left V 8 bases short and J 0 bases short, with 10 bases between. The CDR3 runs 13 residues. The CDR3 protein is CASSGDMNTEAFF. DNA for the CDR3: TGTGCCAGCTCTGGGGACATGAACACTGAAGCTTTCTTT. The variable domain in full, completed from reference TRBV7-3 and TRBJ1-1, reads GAGVSQTPSNKVTEKGKYVELRCDPISGHTALYWYRQSLGQGPEFLIYFQGTGAADDSGLPNDRFFAVRPEGSVSTLKIQRTERGDSAVYLCASSGDMNTEAFFGQGTRLTVV.

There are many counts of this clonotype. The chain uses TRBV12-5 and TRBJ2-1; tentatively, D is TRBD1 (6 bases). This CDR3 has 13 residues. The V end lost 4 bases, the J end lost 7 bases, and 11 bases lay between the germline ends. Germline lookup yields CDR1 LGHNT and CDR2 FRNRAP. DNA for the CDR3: TGTGCTAGTGGTTCCAACGGACAGAATGAGCAGTTCTTC. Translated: CASGSNGQNEQFF.

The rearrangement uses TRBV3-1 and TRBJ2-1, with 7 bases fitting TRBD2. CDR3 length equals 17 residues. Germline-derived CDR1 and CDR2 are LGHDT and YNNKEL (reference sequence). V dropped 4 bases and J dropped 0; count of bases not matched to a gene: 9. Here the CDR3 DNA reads TGTGCCAGCAGCCTCTTGGGGGGGAGGGCCTCCTACAATGAGCAGTTCTTC. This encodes CASSLLGGRASYNEQFF.

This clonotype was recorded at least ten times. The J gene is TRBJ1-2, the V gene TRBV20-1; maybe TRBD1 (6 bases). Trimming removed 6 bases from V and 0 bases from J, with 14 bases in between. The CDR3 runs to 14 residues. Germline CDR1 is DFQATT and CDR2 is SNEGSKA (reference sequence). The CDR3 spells CSANNREANYGYTF. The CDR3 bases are TGCAGTGCCAACAACAGGGAAGCTAACTATGGCTACACCTTC.

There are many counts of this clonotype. The CDR3 spells CASSLAFGQGAVNEQFF. The CDR3 nucleotides are TGTGCCAGCAGCTTGGCATTTGGGCAGGGGGCGGTCAATGAGCAGTTCTTC. This chain joins TRBV5-5 and TRBJ2-1, with 8 bases identical to TRBD1. The CDR3 runs 17 residues. Germline trimming cut 0 bases from V and 6 bases from J; bases unmatched to any gene: 11. Germline lookup yields CDR1 SGHKS and CDR2 YYEKEE (reference sequence).

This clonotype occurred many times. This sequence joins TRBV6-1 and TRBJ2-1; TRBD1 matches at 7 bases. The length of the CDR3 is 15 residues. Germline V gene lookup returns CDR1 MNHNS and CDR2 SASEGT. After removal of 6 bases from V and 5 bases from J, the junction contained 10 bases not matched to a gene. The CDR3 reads CASSPLRGPHNEQFF. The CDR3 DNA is TGTGCCAGCAGCCCCCTGAGGGGGCCCCACAATGAGCAGTTCTTC.

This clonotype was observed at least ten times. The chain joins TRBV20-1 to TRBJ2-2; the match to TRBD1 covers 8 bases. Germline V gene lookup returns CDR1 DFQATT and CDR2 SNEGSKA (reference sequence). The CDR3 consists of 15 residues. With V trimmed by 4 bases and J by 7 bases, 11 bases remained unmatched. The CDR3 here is CSANPGRGQGGELFF. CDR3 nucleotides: TGCAGTGCTAATCCGGGCAGGGGGCAAGGCGGGGAGCTGTTTTTT.

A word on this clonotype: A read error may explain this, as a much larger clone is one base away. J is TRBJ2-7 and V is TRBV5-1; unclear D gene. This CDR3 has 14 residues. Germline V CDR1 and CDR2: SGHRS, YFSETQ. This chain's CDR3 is CVSSLTDISYEQYF. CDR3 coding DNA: TGCGTCAGCAGCTTAACAGATATCTCCTACGAGCAGTACTTC.

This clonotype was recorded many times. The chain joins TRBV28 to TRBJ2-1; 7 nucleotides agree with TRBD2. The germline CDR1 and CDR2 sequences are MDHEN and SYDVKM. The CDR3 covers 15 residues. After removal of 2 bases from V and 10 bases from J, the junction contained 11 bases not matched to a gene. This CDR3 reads CASSLGGGTPREQFF. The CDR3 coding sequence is TGTGCCAGCAGTTTAGGGGGAGGGACGCCTCGGGAGCAGTTCTTC.

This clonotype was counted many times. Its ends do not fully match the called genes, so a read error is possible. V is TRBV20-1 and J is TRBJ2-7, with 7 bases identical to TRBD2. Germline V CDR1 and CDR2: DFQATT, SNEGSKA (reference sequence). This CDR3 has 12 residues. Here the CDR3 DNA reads TGCAGTGCTAGAGATAATTCTCGGTCTAGCGGCTTC. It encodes CSARDNSRSSGF.

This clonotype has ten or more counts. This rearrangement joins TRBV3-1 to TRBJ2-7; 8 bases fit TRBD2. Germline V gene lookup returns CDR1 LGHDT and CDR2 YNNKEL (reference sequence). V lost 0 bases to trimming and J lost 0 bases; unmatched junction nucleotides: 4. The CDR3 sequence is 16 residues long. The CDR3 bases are TGTGCCAGCAGCCAAGAAGCGGGAGCGGGCTCCTACGAGCAGTACTTC. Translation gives CASSQEAGAGSYEQYF.

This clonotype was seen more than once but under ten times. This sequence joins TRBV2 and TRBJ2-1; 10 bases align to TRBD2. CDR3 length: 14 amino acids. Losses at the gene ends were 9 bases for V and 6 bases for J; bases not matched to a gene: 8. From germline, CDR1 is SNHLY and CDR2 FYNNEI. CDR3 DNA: TGTGCCAGTAGAGCGGGGGGGCCAACCAATGAGCAGTTCTTC. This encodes CASRAGGPTNEQFF.

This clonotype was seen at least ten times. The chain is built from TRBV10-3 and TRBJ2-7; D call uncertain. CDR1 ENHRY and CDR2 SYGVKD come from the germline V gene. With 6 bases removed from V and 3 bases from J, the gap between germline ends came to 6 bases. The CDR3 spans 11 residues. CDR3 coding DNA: TGTGCCATCAGAAACAGCTACGAGCAGTACTTC. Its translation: CAIRNSYEQYF.